The following is a TCR beta chain sequence with its context. What this receptor recognizes is not known. It has no much larger one-base neighbor in the sample; base qualities were not kept. From its cysteine to its phenylalanine, the CDR3 spans 18 amino acids. Here the CDR3 DNA is all that survives: 54 bases in frame from base 1. From V the trimming removes 4 bases and from J it removes 1 base, while the gene matches leave 6 bases of the junction unaccounted for. Via the germline V gene, CDR1 is MGHDK and CDR2 SYGVNS. TCRbeta CDR3 regions were amplified from genomic DNA using the immunoSEQ Assay, a bias-controlled multiplex PCR. The paper's processing steps were these. The number of nucleated cells in each sample was estimated from the amplification of reference gene primers within the assay. To quantify the absolute abundance of each unique TCRbeta CDR3 rearrangement, sequence reads were collapsed and filtered. For each sample, productive Simpson clonality was calculated as the square root of Simpson's diversity index over productive rearrangements. The table was pulled from immuneACCESS by TCRdb, which kept in-frame rearrangements only. Such tables lose some clones; where checked, under half of the loss comes from unresolved V genes, and the rest has no known cause. The DNA was the basis for D and trimming; V, J and clone size are from that table. The sample table holds 120,000 to 150,000 clones, of which 70% to 90% were seen once. The top ten clonotypes cover approximately 1.2% of the sample.

The sample originates from a study of blood T cell repertoires in COVID-19 (dated by TCRdb to 2019 to 2021). Background on the whole study: Samples covering the acute and convalescent phases of COVID-19 were provided by collaborators in the United States, Italy and Spain. Nearly every sample came with metadata listing a de-identified subject ID, COVID-19 status, age in years and sex. Samples came from the ongoing ImmuneRACE study (first 160 participants) plus 1,254 subjects from 6 global collaborators. The dataset comprised deeply sampled blood TCRbeta repertoires from subjects exposed to, actively infected with, or recovered from COVID-19. A freely available public database, intended as a resource for researchers studying the immune response to SARS-CoV-2, is where the repertoires were released. HLA class I and class II types, where available, came from metadata supplied by the sample provider rather than from assay-based typing. The prospective study material was composed of cDNA or gDNA derived from T cells, B-cell-depleted T cells, or PBMCs. Overall study results and their limits: How much clinical and demographic metadata was included differed by source and by participant, and the metadata was provided uncurated.

In the prospective study, participants were about 18 to 90 years old, resided in about 25 geographic areas of the United States, and were enrolled through a virtual design. In the prospective study, participants were assigned to cohorts based on the clinical history participants reported in a screening survey and a study questionnaire. In the prospective study, mobile phlebotomists collected whole blood, serum and a nasopharyngeal or oropharyngeal swab from each participant. Prospective study participants could optionally give additional blood draws and questionnaires over a 2-month period. Blood samples from the prospective study were shipped frozen or at room temperature prior to DNA extraction.

The rearrangement combines TRBV25-1 with TRBJ2-2, with 13 bases matching TRBD2. The source is a woman aged 30 to 39 with acute COVID-19. The specimen sequenced was PBMCs or T cells enriched from blood (not recorded which). The nucleotide sequence is given as TGTGCCAGCAGTGCCCTGGGACTAGCGGGAAAGAACACCGGGGAGCTGTTTTTT. Translated, it reads CASSALGLAGKNTGELFF.